The present TCR beta chain was sequenced within a study of blood T cell repertoires in COVID-19. CDR1 MDHEN and CDR2 SYDVKM come from the germline V gene. The V end was cut by 8 bases, the J end by 4 bases, with 20 bases between. CDR3 length equals 15 residues. Repertoires were generated with immunoSEQ multiplex PCR, while TCRdb's copy carries only in-frame clones and drops some. The data show approximately 180,000 clones, around 85% seen once. V gene TRBV28 combines with J gene TRBJ2-5; D may be TRBD1 (6 bases). Sequencing input: peripheral blood. The sequence came from a person between 70 and 80 years old with COVID-19, enrolled during active disease. DNA of the CDR3: TGTGCCAGCGGTGGGGGCAGTACTCCAGGAGAGACCCAGTACTTC. Translating gives CASGGGSTPGETQYF.